This T cell receptor (beta chain) originates from a study of CD8+ T cells in alopecia areata listed by TCRdb under 2018. Notes on the research overall: The treated patients took part in an open-label pilot trial in which moderate-to-severe alopecia areata was treated with oral tofacitinib at 5 to 10 mg twice daily. Scalp tissue and sorted CD4+ and CD8+ peripheral blood T cells from patchy and totalis/universalis alopecia areata patients and from healthy controls were covered by human TCRbeta sequencing. RNA was obtained with the PAXgene miRNA kit for fixed scalp, the miRNeasy kit for PBMCs, and the RNeasy kit for mouse skin. Patients received tofacitinib for 6 to 18 months and were then followed off drug for 6 months to check for delayed response and recurrence. Patients on tofacitinib were biopsied at baseline and after 4 and 24 weeks of treatment, and several of the patients also had a later scalp biopsy. For the treated patients, the SALT score, which quantifies what percentage of scalp surface area is affected, served as the measure of disease severity. Scalp clonality was compared across normal scalp (n=4), patchy alopecia areata scalp (n=8), and alopecia totalis/universalis scalp (n=8). Amplification of TCRbeta CDR3 regions was done by immunoSEQ multiplex PCR using 35 Vbeta forward primers and 13 Jbeta reverse primers. In both human patients and the C3H/HeJ mouse model, the study applied high-throughput TCRbeta sequencing to look at T cell clonal expansion in alopecia areata. The paper as a whole reports these results and caveats: The treated cohort was small, with a single nonresponder, so links between baseline CD8+ expansion and response need larger studies. With tofacitinib, both scalp clonality and the number of expanded CD8+ clones among the top 100 scalp clones went down significantly. Resident alphabeta T cells in normal human skin are also sequenced, complicating scalp TCR repertoire analysis, unlike mouse skin dominated by gammadelta T cells. Many expanded lesional clones persisted in scalp and blood during tofacitinib treatment, which may partly explain relapse after stopping treatment. Shared TCR sequences between patients were less evident than in mice, which may be partly attributable to HLA diversity in the patient population. Compared with normal scalp, lesional scalp had higher clonality and more expanded CD8+ clones, particularly in alopecia totalis/universalis, a pattern that suggests antigenic drive.

Libraries came from the immunoSEQ multiplex PCR assay. RNA was extracted from all samples and reverse transcribed into cDNA, which served as template for TCR sequencing. SuperScript III was used to make first-strand cDNA, primed with a 2:1 mix of oligo-dT and random hexamers. A synthetic immune receptor repertoire was used to gauge amplification bias, and whatever bias remained was removed computationally. The authors' pipeline ran thus. Raw reads were preprocessed to remove errors, and CDR3 was defined according to IMGT conventions as the region from the conserved cysteine to phenylalanine. Clonality was computed by normalizing Shannon entropy by log2 of the number of productive unique TCRs and subtracting the result from 1. Scalp TCRbeta sequences were cross-referenced with sorted blood CD4 and CD8 repertoires so that the CD4 or CD8 identity of scalp clones could be inferred. Sourced from immuneACCESS, this table was stored by TCRdb with only in-frame sequences that have V and J called. A share of the clones is absent; for the studies checked, an unresolved V gene accounts for under half, and the remainder has no known explanation. V, J and clone size reflect that table, while D and trimming were determined from the DNA. For this sample the table gives around 100,000 clones, of which about 40% were detected only once. The top ten clones comprise roughly 18% of the sample.

This specimen's time point label, per the study, means: 24 weeks on oral tofacitinib. The treatment or condition tag for this specimen amounts to: oral pan-JAK inhibitor, 5-10 mg twice daily. From alopecia areata patients, peripheral blood was collected along with lesional scalp punch biopsies. PBMCs were isolated by density centrifugation and stained for CD3, CD4 and CD8, and CD4+ and CD8+ T cells were sorted on a FACSAria. This clone has only a few counts. This receptor's antigen is unknown. It has no much larger one-base neighbor in the sample; base qualities were not kept. From cysteine to phenylalanine, the CDR3 is 15 amino acids long. The only DNA kept is the CDR3, 45 bases in frame from the first base. Relative to germline, V is missing 3 bases and J is missing 8 bases, with 6 bases of the junction outside any gene match. Looking up the germline V gene (reference sequence) yields CDR1 LNHDA and CDR2 SQIVND.

This sequence was found in a human donor with alopecia areata. The sample was CD8+ T cells sorted from blood, taken at week 24, from a patient treated with tofacitinib. The chain is assembled from TRBV19 and TRBJ2-1; the junction holds 11 bases that match TRBD2. The CDR3 protein is CASSIGPSGRYEQFF. The base sequence is TGTGCCAGTAGTATTGGTCCTAGCGGGAGGTATGAGCAGTTCTTC.